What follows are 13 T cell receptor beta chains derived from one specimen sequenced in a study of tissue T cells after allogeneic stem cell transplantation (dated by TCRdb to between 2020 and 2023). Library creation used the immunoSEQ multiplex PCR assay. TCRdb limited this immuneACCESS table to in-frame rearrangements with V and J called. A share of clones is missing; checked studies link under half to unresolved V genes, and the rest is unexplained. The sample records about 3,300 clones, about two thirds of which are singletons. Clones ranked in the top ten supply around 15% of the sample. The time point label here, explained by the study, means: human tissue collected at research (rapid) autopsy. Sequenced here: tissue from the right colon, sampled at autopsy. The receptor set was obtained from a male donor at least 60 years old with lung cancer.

The CDR3 region is CASSQQLAGVYNEQFF. The DNA of the CDR3 is TGCGCCAGCAGCCAGCAACTAGCGGGGGTATACAATGAGCAGTTCTTC. The chain joins TRBV4-3 to TRBJ2-1; 11 nucleotides align to TRBD2. Trimming took 3 bases from V and 4 from J; bases not matched to a gene: 5. The CDR3 length is 16 residues. Germline assignment: CDR1 LGHNA and CDR2 YSLEER.

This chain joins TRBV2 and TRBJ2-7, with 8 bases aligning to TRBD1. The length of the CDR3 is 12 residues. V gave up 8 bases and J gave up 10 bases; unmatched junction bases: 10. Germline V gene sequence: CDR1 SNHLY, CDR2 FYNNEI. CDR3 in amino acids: CASRDRPLEQYF. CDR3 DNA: TGTGCCAGCCGGGACAGGCCCTTAGAACAGTACTTC.

For the CDR3, the DNA is TGTGCCAGCAGTTTAGGACTAGCGAGCTCCTACGAGCAGTACTTC. This encodes CASSLGLASSYEQYF. This chain uses TRBV28 with TRBJ2-7; TRBD2 matches 9 bases. After removal of 2 bases from V and 0 bases from J, the junction contained 2 bases not matched to a gene. This CDR3 has 15 amino acids. Looked up from germline, CDR1 is MDHEN and CDR2 is SYDVKM.

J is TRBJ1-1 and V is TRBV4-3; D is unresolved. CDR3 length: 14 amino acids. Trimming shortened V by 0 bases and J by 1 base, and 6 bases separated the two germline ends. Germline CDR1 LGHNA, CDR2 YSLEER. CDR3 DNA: TGCGCCAGCAGCCAAGAGGTCAAGAACACTGAAGCTTTCTTT. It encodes CASSQEVKNTEAFF.

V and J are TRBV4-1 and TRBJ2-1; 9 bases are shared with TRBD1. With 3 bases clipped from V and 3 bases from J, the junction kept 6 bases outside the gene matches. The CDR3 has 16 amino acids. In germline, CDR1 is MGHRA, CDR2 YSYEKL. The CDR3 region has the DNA TGCGCCAGCAGCCAGAAGACAGGGGGGTACTACAATGAGCAGTTCTTC. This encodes CASSQKTGGYYNEQFF.

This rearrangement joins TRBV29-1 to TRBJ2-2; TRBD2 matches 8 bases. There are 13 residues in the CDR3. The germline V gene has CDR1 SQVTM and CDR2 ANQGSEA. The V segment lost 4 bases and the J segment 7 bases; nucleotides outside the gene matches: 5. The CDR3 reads CSVAGTSVGELFF. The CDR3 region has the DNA TGCAGCGTTGCCGGGACTAGTGTCGGGGAGCTGTTTTTT.

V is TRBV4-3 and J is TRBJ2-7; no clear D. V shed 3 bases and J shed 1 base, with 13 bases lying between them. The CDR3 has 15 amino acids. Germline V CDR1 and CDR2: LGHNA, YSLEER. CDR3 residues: CASSQVAVASYEQYF. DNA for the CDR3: TGCGCCAGCAGCCAGGTGGCGGTCGCTTCCTACGAGCAGTACTTC.

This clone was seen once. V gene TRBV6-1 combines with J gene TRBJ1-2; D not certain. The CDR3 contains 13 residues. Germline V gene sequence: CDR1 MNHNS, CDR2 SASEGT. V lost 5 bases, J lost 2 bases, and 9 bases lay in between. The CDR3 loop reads CASSPRENYGYTF. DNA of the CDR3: TGTGCCAGCAGTCCGAGAGAAAACTATGGCTACACCTTC.

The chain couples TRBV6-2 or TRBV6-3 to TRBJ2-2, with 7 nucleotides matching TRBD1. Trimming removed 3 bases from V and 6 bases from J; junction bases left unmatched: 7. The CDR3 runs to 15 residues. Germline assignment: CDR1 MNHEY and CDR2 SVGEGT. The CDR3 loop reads CASSYTTGRPGELFF. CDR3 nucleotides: TGTGCCAGCAGTTATACGACAGGGAGACCCGGGGAGCTGTTTTTT.

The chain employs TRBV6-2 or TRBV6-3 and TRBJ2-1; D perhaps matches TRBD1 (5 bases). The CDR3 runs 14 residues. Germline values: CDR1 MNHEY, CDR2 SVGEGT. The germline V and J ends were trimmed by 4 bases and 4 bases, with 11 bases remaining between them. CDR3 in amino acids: CASSSTDTYNEQFF. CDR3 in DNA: TGTGCCAGCAGTTCGACGGACACGTACAATGAGCAGTTCTTC.

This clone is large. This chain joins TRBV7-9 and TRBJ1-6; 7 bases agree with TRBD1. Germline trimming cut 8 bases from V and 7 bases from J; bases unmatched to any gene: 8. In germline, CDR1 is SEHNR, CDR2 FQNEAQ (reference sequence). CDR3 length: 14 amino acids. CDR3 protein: CASREGGANSPLHF. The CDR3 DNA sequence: TGTGCCAGCCGCGAAGGGGGCGCGAATTCACCCCTCCACTTT.

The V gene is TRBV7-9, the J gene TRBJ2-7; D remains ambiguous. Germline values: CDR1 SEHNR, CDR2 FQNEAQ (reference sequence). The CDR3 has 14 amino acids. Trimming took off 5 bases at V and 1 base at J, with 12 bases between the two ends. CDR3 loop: CASSPPRPSYEQYF. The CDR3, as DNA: TGTGCCAGCAGCCCGCCGAGGCCTTCCTACGAGCAGTACTTC.

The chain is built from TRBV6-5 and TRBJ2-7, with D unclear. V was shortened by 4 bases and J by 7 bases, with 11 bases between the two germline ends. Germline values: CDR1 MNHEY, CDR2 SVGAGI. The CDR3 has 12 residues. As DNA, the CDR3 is TGTGCCAGCAGTTCCGGCGCTCTGGAGCAGTACTTC. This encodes CASSSGALEQYF.